This entry describes one T cell receptor (beta chain). Its antigen is still unknown. This record belongs to a study of beta chain features in type 1 diabetes. General study results and limits: Type 1 diabetes patients showed a moderate but significant shortening of TCRB CDR3s in all four CD4+ subsets.

Sequencing targeted expressed TCRB transcripts, as all isolated RNA had been reverse transcribed. Sequencing used immunoSEQ multiplex PCR; TCRdb keeps in-frame clones, though not all of them. The profile shows about 260,000 clones, approximately 25% of them singletons. Germline values: CDR1 LNHNV, CDR2 YYDKDF (reference sequence). The V end was cut by 0 bases, the J end by 4 bases, with 9 bases between. CDR3 size: 15 residues. Sequenced sample: naive CD4+ T cells from blood. The receptor comes from a woman aged 25 to 45 with type 1 diabetes. This chain joins TRBV15 and TRBJ1-4; the D gene is possibly TRBD1 (6 bases). CDR3 region: CATSREGRGNEKLFF. The CDR3 nucleotides are TGTGCCACCAGCAGAGAGGGCAGGGGTAATGAAAAACTGTTTTTT.